This TCR beta chain appears in the sequencing data of a study of follicular helper T cells after annual influenza vaccination. Study-level findings and limits: Most later recoveries of Day 7 ICOS+CD38+ clones were ICOS-CD38- cTfh.

Time point denoted: 2014-2015 season, pre-vaccination. Blood volume per time point ranged from 40 to 100 mL. Assay used: immunoSEQ multiplex PCR; TCRdb lists only in-frame clones, some missing. Among about 15,000 clones listed, approximately 78% were seen once. In its sample, this clone was seen once. The antigen is unknown. This TCR was sampled from an adult who received the influenza vaccine. The specimen was CXCR5- memory CD4+ T cells sorted from blood, collected on the day of influenza vaccination.

Here the CDR3 DNA reads TGTGCCAGCTCACCACAAGAGGGTTTGATAACTGGGGCCAACGTCCTGACTTTC. Amino acids: CASSPQEGLITGANVLTF. The V gene is TRBV18, the J gene TRBJ2-6; TRBD2 is a possible D gene (5 bases). This CDR3 spans 18 amino acids. The V end was cut by 1 base, the J end by 2 bases, with 15 bases between. Germline CDR1 is KGHSH and CDR2 is LQKENI.